Below, one TCR beta chain is given with its context. The sample originates from a study of blood T cell repertoires in COVID-19. Overall study context: Researchers got acute and convalescent COVID-19 samples from the United States, Italy and Spain. PBMCs, B-cell-depleted T cells, or T cells were the source of the cDNA or gDNA that made up the material.

Per the authors' pipeline: Reference gene primer amplification in the assay estimated nucleated cell counts. Only in-frame clones appear in the TCRdb table, and some are missing; sequencing was by immunoSEQ multiplex PCR. That table gives V, J and clone size, and the DNA gave D and trimming. The sample records 300,000 to 450,000 clones, around 86% being singletons. The J segment lost 6 bases and the V segment lost 3 bases, leaving 12 bases of the junction unmatched. The CDR3 runs 17 residues. This chain uses TRBV23-1 with TRBJ2-1, with TRBD1 matching 9 bases. TRBV23-1 is given ORF status, its function remaining uncertain. Sequenced sample: peripheral blood. This receptor was obtained from a human donor in a cohort sampled during active COVID-19. The DNA of the CDR3 is TGCGCCAGCAGTCAGGGCCCGGGACAGGGCTTTTTCAATGAGCAGTTCTTC. It translates to CASSQGPGQGFFNEQFF.